This T cell receptor (beta chain) originates from a study of CD8 T cells in Susac syndrome. Study results and limitations: As acknowledged by the study, its TCR sequencing and HLA analysis included a relatively small number of individuals.

Points on this clonotype: Its cognate antigen is unknown.

Germline CDR1 is SGHTA and CDR2 is FQGNSA. The V end lost 3 bases, the J end lost 4 bases, and 12 bases lay between the germline ends. The CDR3 extends over 15 amino acids. When the RNA was reverse transcribed, random hexamers were used with an input of roughly 0.45 to 1 ug. Amplification of the TCR beta CDR3 was carried out by immunoSEQ multiplex PCR, which spanned a total of 54 Vbeta and 13 Jbeta segments. TCRdb reprocessed the immunoSEQ multiplex PCR reads with MiXCR, giving one entry per CDR3 protein. The sample has roughly 190,000 distinct CDR3 sequences; 90% to 95% are singletons. TCR beta sequencing covered blood CD8+ and CD4+ T cells. The individuals used as controls were healthy donors who had been matched for both age and sex.

The TCR originated in a human donor in good health. Sequences were obtained from CD4+ T cells from PBMCs. The chain employs TRBV7-2 and TRBJ2-2; D may be TRBD1 (6 bases). As DNA, the CDR3 is TGTGCCAGCAGCTTCCGGGACATGGGCACCGGGGAGCTGTTTTTT. It encodes CASSFRDMGTGELFF.